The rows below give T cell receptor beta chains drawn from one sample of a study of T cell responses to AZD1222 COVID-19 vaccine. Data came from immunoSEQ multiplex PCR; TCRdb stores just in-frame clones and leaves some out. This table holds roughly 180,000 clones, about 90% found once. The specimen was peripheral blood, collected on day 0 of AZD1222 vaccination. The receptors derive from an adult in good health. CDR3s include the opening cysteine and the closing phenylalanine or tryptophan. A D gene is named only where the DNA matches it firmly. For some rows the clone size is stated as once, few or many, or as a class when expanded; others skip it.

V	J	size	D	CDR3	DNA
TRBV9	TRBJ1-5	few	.	CASSDQGTQPQHF	TGTGCCAGCAGCGACCAGGGGACTCAGCCCCAGCATTTT
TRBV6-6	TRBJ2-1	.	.	CASSLPRGAEFF	TGTGCCAGCAGTCTACCACGGGGAGCTGAGTTCTTC
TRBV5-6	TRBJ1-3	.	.	CASNADSLISGNTIYF	TGTGCCAGCAATGCGGACAGCCTCATCTCTGGAAACACCATATATTTT
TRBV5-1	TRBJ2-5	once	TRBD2	CASSRETSGEGETQYF	TGCGCCAGCAGCCGCGAGACTAGCGGGGAGGGTGAGACCCAGTACTTC
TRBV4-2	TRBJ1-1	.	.	CASSQEGGREAFF	TGTGCCAGCAGCCAAGAAGGAGGACGTGAAGCTTTCTTT
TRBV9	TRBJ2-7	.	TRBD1	CASSSSGTGPAEQYF	TGTGCCAGCAGCTCTTCCGGGACAGGGCCCGCCGAGCAGTACTTC
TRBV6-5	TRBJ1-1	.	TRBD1	CASSYTSNRGAFF	TGTGCCAGCAGTTATACCTCGAACAGGGGAGCTTTCTTT
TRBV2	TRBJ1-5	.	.	CASSVLGQGRQPQHF	TGTGCCAGCAGTGTTTTGGGGCAGGGCAGACAGCCCCAGCATTTT
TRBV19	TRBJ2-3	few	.	CASSPDLRGGGTDTQYF	TGTGCCAGTAGTCCAGACCTCAGGGGAGGGGGCACAGATACGCAGTATTTT
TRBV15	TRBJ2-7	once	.	CATSRDGGYEQYF	TGTGCCACCAGCAGAGATGGGGGTTACGAGCAGTACTTC
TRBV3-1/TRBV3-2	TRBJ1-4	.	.	CASSQGEGRNNEKLFF	TGTGCCAGCAGCCAAGGGGAGGGACGAAATAATGAAAAACTGTTTTTT
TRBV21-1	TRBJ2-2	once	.	CASSNQGRLRGELFF	TGTGCCAGCAGCAATCAGGGGCGACTTCGCGGGGAGCTGTTTTTT
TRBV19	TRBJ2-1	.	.	CASSKTIYNEQFF	TGTGCCAGTAGTAAGACGATCTACAATGAGCAGTTCTTC
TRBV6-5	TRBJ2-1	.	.	CASSKRRNNEQFF	TGTGCCAGCAGTAAGCGGCGAAACAATGAGCAGTTCTTC
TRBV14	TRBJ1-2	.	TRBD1	CASSQAGQGLYGYTF	TGTGCCAGCAGCCAAGCGGGACAGGGCCTCTATGGCTACACCTTC
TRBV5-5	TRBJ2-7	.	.	CASSTGPDVAYEQYF	TGTGCCAGCAGCACCGGGCCCGACGTAGCTTACGAGCAGTACTTC
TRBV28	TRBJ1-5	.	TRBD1	CASSRRAGGTSNQPQHF	TGTGCCAGCAGTCGGCGGGCAGGGGGGACTAGCAATCAGCCCCAGCATTTT
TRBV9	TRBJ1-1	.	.	CASSVTDFGPLNTEAFF	TGTGCCAGCAGCGTGACAGACTTCGGGCCTCTGAACACTGAAGCTTTCTTT
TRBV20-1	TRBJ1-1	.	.	CSASRTEAFF	TGCAGTGCTAGCAGAACTGAAGCTTTCTTT
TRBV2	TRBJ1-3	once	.	CASSEYTGQVGNTIYF	TGTGCCAGCAGTGAATACACAGGCCAAGTCGGAAACACCATATATTTT
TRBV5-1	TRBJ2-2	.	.	CASSFLQGEFTGELFF	TGCGCCAGCAGCTTCTTACAGGGCGAATTCACCGGGGAGCTGTTTTTT
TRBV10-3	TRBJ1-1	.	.	CAISDGRATEAFF	TGTGCCATCAGTGATGGCAGGGCGACTGAAGCTTTCTTT
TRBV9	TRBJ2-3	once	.	CASSVGSRGRSTDTQYF	TGTGCCAGCAGCGTAGGATCCCGGGGGAGGAGCACAGATACGCAGTATTTT
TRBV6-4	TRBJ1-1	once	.	CASSETTATRAFF	TGTGCCAGCAGTGAAACGACGGCCACAAGAGCTTTCTTT
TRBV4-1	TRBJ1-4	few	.	CASSQVEGDEKLFF	TGCGCCAGCAGCCAAGTGGAAGGGGATGAAAAACTGTTTTTT
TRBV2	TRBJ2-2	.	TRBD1	CASSRQGNTGELFF	TGTGCCAGCAGCCGACAGGGGAACACCGGGGAGCTGTTTTTT
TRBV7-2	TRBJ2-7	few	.	CASSLDVSGNYEQYF	TGTGCCAGCAGCTTAGATGTTAGCGGCAACTACGAGCAGTACTTC
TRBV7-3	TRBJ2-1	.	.	CASSLLGGYNEQFF	TGTGCCAGCAGCTTACTTGGGGGATACAATGAGCAGTTCTTC
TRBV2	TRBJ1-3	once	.	CASSPSLSSGNTIYF	TGTGCCAGCAGTCCGTCTCTGAGCTCTGGAAACACCATATATTTT
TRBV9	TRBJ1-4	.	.	CASSEAEKLFF	TGTGCCAGCAGCGAGGCTGAAAAACTGTTTTTT
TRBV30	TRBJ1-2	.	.	CAWSGAGLGYTF	TGTGCCTGGAGTGGGGCAGGGCTTGGCTACACCTTC
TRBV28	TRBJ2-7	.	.	CASTLFGQPGPKVNYEQYF	TGTGCCAGCACTCTCTTTGGCCAACCGGGCCCAAAGGTGAACTACGAGCAGTACTTC
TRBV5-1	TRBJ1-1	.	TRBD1	CASSPQGAEAFF	TGCGCCAGCAGCCCACAGGGGGCTGAAGCTTTCTTT
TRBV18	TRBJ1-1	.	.	CASSRQGGDTEAFF	TGTGCCAGCTCACGGCAGGGTGGGGACACTGAAGCTTTCTTT
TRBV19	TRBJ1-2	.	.	CASSISSENYGYTF	TGTGCCAGTAGTATATCGTCAGAAAACTATGGCTACACCTTC
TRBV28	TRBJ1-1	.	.	CASTGRMNTEAFF	TGTGCCAGTACAGGGAGGATGAACACTGAAGCTTTCTTT
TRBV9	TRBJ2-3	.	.	CASSVGNSIWTQYF	TGTGCCAGCAGCGTAGGAAATAGCATTTGGACGCAGTATTTT
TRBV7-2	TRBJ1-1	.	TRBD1	CASSSWTGGNTEAFF	TGTGCCAGCAGCTCCTGGACAGGGGGGAACACTGAAGCTTTCTTT
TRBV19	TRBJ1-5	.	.	CASSMRQGTSNQPQHF	TGTGCCAGTAGTATGAGGCAGGGAACTAGCAATCAGCCCCAGCATTTT
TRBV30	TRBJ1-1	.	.	CAWTVGVNTEAFF	TGTGCCTGGACGGTAGGGGTCAACACTGAAGCTTTCTTT
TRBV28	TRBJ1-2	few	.	CASSLRGQNYGYTF	TGTGCCAGCAGTTTACGGGGACAAAACTATGGCTACACCTTC
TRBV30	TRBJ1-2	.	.	CAWSVAGFLFPNYGYTF	TGTGCCTGGAGTGTAGCAGGGTTCCTATTTCCTAACTATGGCTACACCTTC
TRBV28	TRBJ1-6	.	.	CASLGGAIVSPLHF	TGTGCCAGTCTGGGGGGGGCAATTGTTTCACCCCTCCACTTT
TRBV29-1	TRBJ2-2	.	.	CSVGFPGWAANTGELFF	TGCAGCGTTGGCTTCCCGGGTTGGGCCGCGAACACCGGGGAGCTGTTTTTT
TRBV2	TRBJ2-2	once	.	CASYRTGTSGELFF	TGTGCCAGCTATAGAACCGGGACCTCCGGGGAGCTGTTTTTT
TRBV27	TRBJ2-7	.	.	CASRVTIDSYEQYF	TGTGCCAGTCGAGTCACAATCGATTCCTACGAGCAGTACTTC